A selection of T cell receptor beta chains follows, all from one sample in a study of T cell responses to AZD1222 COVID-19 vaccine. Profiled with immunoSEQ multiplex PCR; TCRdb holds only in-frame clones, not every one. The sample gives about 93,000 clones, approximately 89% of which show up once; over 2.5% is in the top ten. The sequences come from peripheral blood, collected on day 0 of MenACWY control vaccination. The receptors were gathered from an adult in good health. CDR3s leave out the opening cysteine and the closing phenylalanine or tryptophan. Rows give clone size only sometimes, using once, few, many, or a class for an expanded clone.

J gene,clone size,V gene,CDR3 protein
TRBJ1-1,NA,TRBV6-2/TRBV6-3,ASSYSYGGLSTEAF
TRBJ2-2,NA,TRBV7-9,ASSLDFGSGGELF
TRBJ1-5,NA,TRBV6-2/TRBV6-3,ASSRHYNSNQPQH
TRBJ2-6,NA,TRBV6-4,ASSDSAGSGANVLT
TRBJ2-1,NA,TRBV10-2,ASSPLAGAIYNEQF
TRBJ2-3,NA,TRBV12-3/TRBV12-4,ASSLGDTQY
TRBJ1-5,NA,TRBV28,ASSYRGPMNQPQH
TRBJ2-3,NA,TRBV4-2,ASSPLLAGGKDTQY
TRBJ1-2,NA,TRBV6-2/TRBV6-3,ASSYPDRPGGYT
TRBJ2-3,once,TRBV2,ASSEGEGTADTQY
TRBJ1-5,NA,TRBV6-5,ASSHHRGGIQPQH
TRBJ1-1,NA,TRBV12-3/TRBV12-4,TSRQGAMAF
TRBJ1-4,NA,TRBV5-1,ASRETGNAGEKLF
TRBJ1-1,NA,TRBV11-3,ASSSRDVRMNTEAF
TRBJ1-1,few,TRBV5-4,ASSSTGVGTEAF
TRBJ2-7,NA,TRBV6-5,ASSYSAGHYEQY
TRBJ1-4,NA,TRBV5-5,ASSVDRADREKLF
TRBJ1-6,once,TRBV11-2,ASSLDPSSNSPLH
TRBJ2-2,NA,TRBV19,ASRHVTSGRSGELF
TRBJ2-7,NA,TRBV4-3,ASSHGRTGPYEQY
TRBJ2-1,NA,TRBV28,ASLSGPLPSEQF
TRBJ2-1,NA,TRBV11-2,ASSLGGSGSPYNEQF
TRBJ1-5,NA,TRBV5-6,ARSRGGGRDQPQH
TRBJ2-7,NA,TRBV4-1,ASSHGTLGEQY
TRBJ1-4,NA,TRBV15,ATSEAGTGLNEKLF
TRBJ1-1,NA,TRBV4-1,ASSRGENTEAF
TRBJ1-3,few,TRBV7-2,ASSTSPFSGNTIY
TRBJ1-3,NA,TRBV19,ASSVTDSSGNTIY
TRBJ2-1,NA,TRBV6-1,ASSERGDEQF
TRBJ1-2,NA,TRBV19,ASSMGQAAIYGYT
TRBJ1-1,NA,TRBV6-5,ASSSDGGRTEAF
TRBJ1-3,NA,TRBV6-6,ASSSPDRAGNTIY
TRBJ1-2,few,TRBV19,ASSIEGRGDGYT
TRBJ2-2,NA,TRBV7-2,ASSADSTGELF
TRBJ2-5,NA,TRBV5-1,AYSTQY
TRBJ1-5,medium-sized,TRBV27,ASSLSGGQGSNQPQH
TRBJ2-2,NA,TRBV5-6,ASSLAWGTGELF
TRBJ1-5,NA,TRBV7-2,ASSLYGQGGQPQH
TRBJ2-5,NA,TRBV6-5,ASSYSPGTGETQY
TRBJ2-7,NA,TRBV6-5,AGGGGQEYEQY
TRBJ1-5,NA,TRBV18,ASSPLAGIRDNQPQH
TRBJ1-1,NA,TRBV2,ASSVGTFSHAF
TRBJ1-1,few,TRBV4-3,ASSLGDSLNTEAF
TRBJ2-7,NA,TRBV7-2,ASSSYIAGALYEQY
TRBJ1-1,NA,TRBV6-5,ASSYLTGAEAF
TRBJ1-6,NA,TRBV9,ASSVRGSYNSPLH
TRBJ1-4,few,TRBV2,ASSGPIEGMDEKLF
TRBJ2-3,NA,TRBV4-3,ASSQFRLAGGDTQY
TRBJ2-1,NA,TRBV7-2,ASSGDRVNEQF
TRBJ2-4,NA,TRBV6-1,ASRETGGVKNIQY
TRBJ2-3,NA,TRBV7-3,ASSANTGTDTQY
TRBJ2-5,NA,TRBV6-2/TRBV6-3,ASSSGTQY
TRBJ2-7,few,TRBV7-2,ASSPPGGLAVEQY
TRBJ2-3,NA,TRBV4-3,ASSRSGGTDTQY
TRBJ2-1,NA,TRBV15,ATSPTVSEQF
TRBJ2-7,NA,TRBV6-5,ASSTTGTGGPEQY
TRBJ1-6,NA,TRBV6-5,ASRPPGQNNSPLH